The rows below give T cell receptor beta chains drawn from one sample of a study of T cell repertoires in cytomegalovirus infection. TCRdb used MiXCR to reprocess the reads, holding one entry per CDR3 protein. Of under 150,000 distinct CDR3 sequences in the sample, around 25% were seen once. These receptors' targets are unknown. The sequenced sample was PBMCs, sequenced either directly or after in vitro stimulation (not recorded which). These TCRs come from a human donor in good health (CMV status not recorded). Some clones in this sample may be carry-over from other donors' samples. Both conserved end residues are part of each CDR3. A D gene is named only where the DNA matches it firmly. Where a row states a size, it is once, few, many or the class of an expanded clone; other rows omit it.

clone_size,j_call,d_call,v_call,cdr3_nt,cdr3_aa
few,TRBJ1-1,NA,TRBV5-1,TGCGCCAGCAGCTTGATAGAGGGGCGAGCTTTCTTT,CASSLIEGRAFF
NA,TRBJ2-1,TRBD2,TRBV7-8,TGTGCCAGCAGCTACCGGGACGGGACTAGCGGGAAAAGGGCCTACTACAATGAGCAGTTCTTC,CASSYRDGTSGKRAYYNEQFF
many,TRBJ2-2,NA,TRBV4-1,TGCGCCAGCAGCCAACAGGACGGCACCGGGGAGCTGTTTTTT,CASSQQDGTGELFF
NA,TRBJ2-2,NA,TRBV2,TGTGCCAGCAGTGAACGGGTGGGCACCGGGGAGCTGTTTTTT,CASSERVGTGELFF
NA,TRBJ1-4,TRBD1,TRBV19,TGTGCCAGTAGTAAAACTAACCAGGGGGCAAGAGAAAAACTGTTTTTT,CASSKTNQGAREKLFF
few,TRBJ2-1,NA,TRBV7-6,TGTGCCAGCAGCTTACTCCTTGAGGAGCAGTTCTTC,CASSLLLEEQFF
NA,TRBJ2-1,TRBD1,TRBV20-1,TGCAGTGCTAGAGGCACAGGGGGTGAGCAGTTCTTC,CSARGTGGEQFF
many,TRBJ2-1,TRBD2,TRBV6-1,TGTGCCAGCAGTGGTAGCGGGAGCTCCTACAATGAGCAGTTCTTC,CASSGSGSSYNEQFF
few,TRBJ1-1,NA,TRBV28,TGTGCCAGCAGTTTGTCAGGGAGTCTTGAAGCTTTCTTT,CASSLSGSLEAFF
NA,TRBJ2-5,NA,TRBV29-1,TGCAGCGTTGAACAGTTAGAGACCCAGTACTTC,CSVEQLETQYF
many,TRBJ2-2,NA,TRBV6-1,TGTGCCAGCACGGTGGGGTATACCGGGGAGCTGTTTTTT,CASTVGYTGELFF
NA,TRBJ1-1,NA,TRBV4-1,TGCGCCAGCAGCCATTCCTTCAGGGACACTGAAGCTTTCTTT,CASSHSFRDTEAFF
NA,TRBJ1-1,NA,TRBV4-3,TGCGCCAGCAGCCAAGATGGGGGTCGTGAAGCTTTCTTT,CASSQDGGREAFF
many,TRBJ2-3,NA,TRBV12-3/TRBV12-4,TGTGCCAGCAGTTTAATTTCAATGGCAGATACGCAGTATTTT,CASSLISMADTQYF
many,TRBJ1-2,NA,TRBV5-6,TGTGCCAGCAGCCCGAGGACGGAAAACCCTTTCTATGGCTACACCTTC,CASSPRTENPFYGYTF
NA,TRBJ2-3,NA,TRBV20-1,TGCAGTGCGGAGGCGGTAGCGGACACAGATACGCAGTATTTT,CSAEAVADTDTQYF
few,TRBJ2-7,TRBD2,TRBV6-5,TGTGCCAGCAGTTACACCGGACTAGCGGGAGGAAGCTCCTACGAGCAGTACTTC,CASSYTGLAGGSSYEQYF
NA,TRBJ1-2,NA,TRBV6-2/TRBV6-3,TGTGCCAGTCGAAGGGTTTCTAACTATGGCTACACCTTC,CASRRVSNYGYTF
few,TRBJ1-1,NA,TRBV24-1,TGTGCCACCTCGCGGGGGCCGAACACTGAAGCTTTCTTT,CATSRGPNTEAFF
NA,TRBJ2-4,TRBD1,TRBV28,TGTGCCAGCACTCTGGGGACAGGAGCCAAAAACATTCAGTACTTC,CASTLGTGAKNIQYF
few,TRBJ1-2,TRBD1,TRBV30,TGTGCCTGGGGACAGGGTGATAACTATGGCTACACCTTC,CAWGQGDNYGYTF
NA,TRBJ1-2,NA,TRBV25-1,TGTGCCAGCAGTGAACTCGTACGGGGGGATAACTATGGCTACACCTTC,CASSELVRGDNYGYTF
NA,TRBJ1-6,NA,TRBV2,TGTGCCAGCAGTTCCAGATCCGGGCCTCGCCAAATAGGCTCACCCCTCCACTTT,CASSSRSGPRQIGSPLHF
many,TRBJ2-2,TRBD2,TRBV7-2,TGTGCCAGCAGCTTGGCCACCAGGAGGCGGGGGGCGGGGACCGGGGAGCTGTTTTTT,CASSLATRRRGAGTGELFF
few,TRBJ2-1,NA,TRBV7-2,TGTGCCAGCAGCTTAGGGGCCAACTACAATGAGCAGTTCTTC,CASSLGANYNEQFF
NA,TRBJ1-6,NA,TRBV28,TGTGCCAGCAGTTCCCCGCAAGGACAGAATAATTCACCCCTCCACTTT,CASSSPQGQNNSPLHF
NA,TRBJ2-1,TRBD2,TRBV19,TGTGCCAGTAGAACAAGCGGGAGTGGTTACAATGAGCAGTTCTTC,CASRTSGSGYNEQFF
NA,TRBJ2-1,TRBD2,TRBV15,TGTGCCACCAGCATCGGGACTAGCGGGATTACGGATGAGCAGTTCTTC,CATSIGTSGITDEQFF
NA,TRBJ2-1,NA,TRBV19,TGTGCCAGTATATCTCACGTAGCCAATGAGCAGTTCTTC,CASISHVANEQFF